The 29 T cell receptor beta chains presented below share a single source sample, sequenced in a study of blood T cell repertoires in COVID-19. The method was immunoSEQ multiplex PCR; TCRdb's version includes in-frame clones alone and lacks a portion of them. Among 120,000 or so clones, approximately 81% were seen once, and the ten largest hold around 12%. The sequenced material came from peripheral blood. The receptors here all came from a woman under 40 who had recovered from COVID-19.

The genes are TRBV3-1 (or the pseudogene TRBV3-2) and TRBJ2-2, with D possibly being TRBD2 (6 bases). The CDR3 has 15 residues. Trimming shortened V by 4 bases and J by 1 base, and 10 bases separated the two germline ends. From germline, CDR1 is LGHDT and CDR2 YNNKEL (reference sequence). CDR3 coding DNA: TGTGCCAGCAGCCCCCGGGGAGGGAACACCGGGGAGCTGTTTTTT. It yields the protein CASSPRGGNTGELFF.

J is TRBJ2-3 and V is TRBV9, with 10 nucleotides matching TRBD2. After removal of 0 bases from V and 2 bases from J, the junction contained 6 bases not matched to a gene. The germline V gene has CDR1 SGDLS and CDR2 YYNGEE. This CDR3 is 17 amino acids long. The CDR3 is CASSVVASGGLTDTQYF. CDR3 coding DNA: TGTGCCAGCAGCGTAGTGGCTAGCGGGGGCCTCACAGATACGCAGTATTTT.

The CDR3 DNA reads TGTGCCTTTCAGGGAGCCAAAAACATTCAGTACTTC. This codes for CAFQGAKNIQYF. J is TRBJ2-4 and V is TRBV30, with D maybe TRBD1 (5 bases). In germline, CDR1 is GTSNPN, CDR2 SVGIG (reference sequence). Deletions cut 7 bases from V and 0 bases from J, with 7 bases between. The CDR3 sequence is 12 residues long.

In this sample, this clone turned up a few times. The genes are TRBV10-2 and TRBJ2-7; TRBD1 matches at 10 bases. The germline gives CDR1 WSHSY, CDR2 SAAADI. V dropped 2 bases and J dropped 2; count of bases not matched to a gene: 3. The CDR3 totals 15 residues. The CDR3 bases are TGCGCCAGCAGTGAGACCGGGACAGGGGCCTACGAGCAGTACTTC. Residues: CASSETGTGAYEQYF.

The V and J genes are TRBV6-1 and TRBJ2-7, with D tentatively TRBD2 (6 bases). The CDR3 is made up of 13 amino acids. Per germline, CDR1 MNHNS and CDR2 SASEGT. Deletions cut 2 bases from V and 3 bases from J, with 8 bases between. DNA for the CDR3: TGTGCCAGCAGTGAACCGGGACTCTACGAGCAGTACTTC. Translation gives CASSEPGLYEQYF.

The chain joins TRBV6-2 or TRBV6-3 to TRBJ1-5, with D perhaps matching TRBD1 (6 bases). The germline gives CDR1 MNHEY, CDR2 SVGEGT. V was cut by 6 bases and J by 0 bases, with 18 bases left in between. The CDR3 contains 17 residues. The CDR3, as DNA: TGTGCCAGCAGCCCGAACCGGGACATATATAGCAATCAGCCCCAGCATTTT. Its translation is CASSPNRDIYSNQPQHF.

The rearrangement links TRBV3-1 (or the pseudogene TRBV3-2) to TRBJ1-1; the D is unclear. Looked up from germline, CDR1 is LGHDT and CDR2 is YNNKEL (reference sequence). Trimming took 4 bases from V and 3 from J, leaving 12 bases between them. The CDR3 has 14 residues. This CDR3 reads CASSRQRVHTEAFF. CDR3 in DNA: TGTGCCAGCAGCCGCCAGCGGGTACACACTGAAGCTTTCTTT.

The chain employs TRBV7-8 and TRBJ1-2, with no clear D. Looked up from germline, CDR1 is SGHVS and CDR2 is FQNEAQ. This CDR3 contains 13 residues. V was trimmed by 2 bases and J by 5 bases, leaving 9 bases between them. The CDR3 coding sequence is TGTGCCAGCAGCTTAAATCGGGAGTATGGCTACACCTTC. Encoded protein: CASSLNREYGYTF.

This clone was picked up one time. The chain uses TRBV5-1 and TRBJ2-5; 12 bases align to TRBD2. Per the germline V gene, CDR1 is SGHRS and CDR2 is YFSETQ. The CDR3 is 17 amino acids. With V trimmed by 1 base and J by 5 bases, 9 bases remained unmatched. The chain's CDR3 is CASSLNGLAGMGETQYF. CDR3 bases: TGCGCCAGCAGCTTGAACGGACTAGCGGGGATGGGGGAGACCCAGTACTTC.

The chain couples TRBV5-5 to TRBJ2-5; D might be TRBD2 (5 bases). Germline lookup yields CDR1 SGHKS and CDR2 YYEKEE (reference sequence). Trimming took 1 base from V and 4 from J, leaving 14 bases between them. The CDR3 extends over 15 amino acids. DNA for the CDR3: TGTGCCAGCAGCTTGAGGAAGGGTGGAGGAGAGACCCAGTACTTC. This gives the protein CASSLRKGGGETQYF.

The J gene is TRBJ1-1, the V gene TRBV12-3 or TRBV12-4; the D is unclear. Deletions cut 6 bases from V and 1 base from J, with 9 bases between. The CDR3 runs 13 residues. The CDR3 coding sequence is TGTGCCAGCAGACCAGGTTGGAACACTGAAGCTTTCTTT. It is translated as CASRPGWNTEAFF.

The rearrangement links TRBV4-1 to TRBJ1-1, with a weak D call TRBD1 (5 bases). The ends were cut back, 4 bases at V and 5 bases at J, with 11 bases in the middle. CDR3 size: 13 residues. The germline gives CDR1 MGHRA, CDR2 YSYEKL. The chain's CDR3 is CASSRGGGTEAFF. The CDR3 region has the DNA TGCGCCAGCAGCCGGGGGGGAGGGACTGAAGCTTTCTTT.

The gene calls are TRBV5-6 and TRBJ2-5; TRBD2 matches at 9 bases. With V trimmed by 4 bases and J by 6 bases, 10 bases remained unmatched. CDR3 size: 15 residues. Germline V gives CDR1 SGHDT, CDR2 YYEEEE. CDR3 sequence reads: CASSPEGGGAKTQYF. The CDR3 coding sequence is TGTGCCAGCAGCCCGGAGGGCGGGGGGGCAAAGACCCAGTACTTC.

The V call is TRBV2, the J call TRBJ2-2; 10 nucleotides line up with TRBD2. Germline loops: CDR1 SNHLY, CDR2 FYNNEI. The CDR3 is made up of 16 amino acids. J gave up 2 bases and V 6 bases, and 6 bases lay outside the gene matches. CDR3 loop: CASRGTSGINTGELFF. CDR3 sequence (DNA): TGTGCCAGCAGGGGAACTAGCGGGATTAACACCGGGGAGCTGTTTTTT.

This sequence joins TRBV7-9 and TRBJ1-1; 10 nucleotides agree with TRBD1. J lost 4 bases, V lost 1 base, and 9 bases had no gene match. Germline-derived CDR1 and CDR2 are SEHNR and FQNEAQ (reference sequence). The CDR3 runs 17 residues. The CDR3 DNA is TGTGCCAGCAGCTTAGACCCCCGAGACAGGGGGCCCACTGAAGCTTTCTTT. Residues: CASSLDPRDRGPTEAFF.

This chain links TRBV18 with TRBJ2-1; 11 nucleotides align to TRBD1. The germline V gene has CDR1 KGHSH and CDR2 LQKENI. The CDR3 runs 15 residues. Trimming cost V 5 bases and J 9 bases; bases outside gene matches: 9. CDR3 bases: TGTGCCAGCTCAGTACTCGGACAGGGGGCGGGTGAGCAGTTCTTC. Encoded protein: CASSVLGQGAGEQFF.

The CDR3 protein is CASSPTYSNQPQHF. The CDR3 nucleotides read TGTGCCAGCAGTCCTACTTATAGCAATCAGCCCCAGCATTTT. The V call is TRBV6-5, the J call TRBJ1-5, with D unresolved. Germline CDR1 is MNHEY and CDR2 is SVGAGI. With 5 bases removed from V and 0 bases from J, the gap between germline ends came to 8 bases. The length of the CDR3 is 14 residues.

This chain links TRBV10-3 with TRBJ2-2, with D perhaps matching TRBD2 (6 bases). Germline values: CDR1 ENHRY, CDR2 SYGVKD. The CDR3 covers 14 residues. V was cut by 7 bases and J by 3 bases, with 12 bases left in between. CDR3 nucleotide sequence: TGTGCCATCATGAGGGGACTTCACACCGGGGAGCTGTTTTTT. It codes for CAIMRGLHTGELFF.

This chain uses TRBV2 with TRBJ2-5; 12 positions agree with TRBD2. Germline CDR1 is SNHLY and CDR2 is FYNNEI. The CDR3 has 15 residues. Trimming cost V 6 bases and J 0 bases; bases outside gene matches: 2. Here the CDR3 reads CASSRLAGDQETQYF. In nucleotides, the CDR3 is TGTGCCAGCAGCCGACTAGCGGGGGACCAAGAGACCCAGTACTTC.

The V gene is TRBV24-1, the J gene TRBJ1-1; the D is unclear. CDR1 is KGHDR, CDR2 SFDVKD, per germline. Trimming stripped 4 bases from V and 7 bases from J, with 15 bases between. This CDR3 has 14 residues. CDR3 sequence reads: CATSDLTPHSEAFF. The DNA of the CDR3 is TGTGCCACCAGTGACCTTACTCCTCACAGTGAAGCTTTCTTT.

This clone was counted many times. The J gene is TRBJ1-5, the V gene TRBV18; 10 bases line up with TRBD1. Germline V gene data show CDR1 as KGHSH and CDR2 as LQKENI. Trimming at V came to 3 bases and at J to 6 bases, leaving 2 bases not matched to a gene. This CDR3 contains 14 residues. As DNA, the CDR3 is TGTGCCAGCTCACCGACAGGGGGCGGTCAGCCCCAGCATTTT. As protein: CASSPTGGGQPQHF.

The J gene is TRBJ2-1, the V gene TRBV18, with TRBD2 matching 11 bases. Germline CDR1 and CDR2: KGHSH and LQKENI. The CDR3 totals 15 residues. The J segment lost 5 bases and the V segment lost 6 bases, leaving 6 bases of the junction unmatched. The CDR3 region is CASSKGTSGNNEQFF. DNA for the CDR3: TGTGCCAGCTCCAAAGGGACTAGCGGCAACAATGAGCAGTTCTTC.

This clone was counted many times. V is TRBV29-1 and J is TRBJ2-1, with D possibly being TRBD1 (5 bases). The CDR3 spans 14 residues. CDR1 SQVTM and CDR2 ANQGSEA come from the germline V gene. Between the trimmed V and J ends, which lost 6 bases and 7 bases, there was a span of 19 bases. DNA for the CDR3: TGCAGCGTAGACTCGACAGCGCAAGGGAATGAGCAGTTCTTC. Its protein is CSVDSTAQGNEQFF.

This clone was seen once. This chain connects TRBV27 to TRBJ2-7; 9 bases map to TRBD2. The junction had 9 bases not matched to a gene; V was cut back by 5 bases and J by 1 base. The CDR3 is 16 amino acids. In germline, CDR1 is MNHEY, CDR2 SMNVEV (reference sequence). CDR3 sequence (DNA): TGTGCCAGCAGTCCCCGAGGGAGCGGGAGGTCCTACGAGCAGTACTTC. It is translated as CASSPRGSGRSYEQYF.

This clone was observed a few times. Other DNA sequences in this specimen translate into the identical CDR3. The V call is TRBV5-8, the J call TRBJ1-3; D is perhaps TRBD1 (5 bases). This CDR3 is 14 amino acids long. From germline, CDR1 is SGHTS and CDR2 YDEGEE. V gave up 5 bases and J gave up 0 bases, with 9 bases separating them. In DNA form, the CDR3 reads TGTGCCAGCAGTTTCCAGGGCTCTGGAAACACCATATATTTT. It is translated as CASSFQGSGNTIYF. Drawing the rest from reference TRBV5-8 and TRBJ1-3, the complete variable domain is EAGVTQSPTHLIKTRGQQATLRCSPISGHTSVYWYQQALGLGLQFLLWYDEGEERNRGNFPPRFSGRQFPNYSSELNVNALELEDSALYLCASSFQGSGNTIYFGEGSWLTVV.

CDR3 amino acids: CASLPLGSSGSTYNEQFF. As DNA, the CDR3 is TGCGCCAGCTTACCTCTGGGGTCTAGCGGGTCTACCTACAATGAGCAGTTCTTC. This chain uses TRBV10-2 with TRBJ2-1; 8 nucleotides line up with TRBD2. The CDR3 extends over 18 amino acids. Germline V gives CDR1 WSHSY, CDR2 SAAADI. V trimming: 8 bases; J trimming: 2 bases; junction bases outside the gene matches: 17.

The V call is TRBV4-2, the J call TRBJ2-5; maybe TRBD2 (6 bases). The CDR3 loop spans 14 amino acids. The V end lost 5 bases, the J end lost 2 bases, and 12 bases lay between the germline ends. Germline V gives CDR1 LGHNA, CDR2 YNFKEQ. The CDR3 region has the DNA TGTGCCAGCAGCGGGACTGACTTGCAAGAGACCCAGTACTTC. Its translation: CASSGTDLQETQYF.

V and J are TRBV5-6 and TRBJ2-5; 8 bases agree with TRBD1. The CDR3 runs to 14 residues. Germline values: CDR1 SGHDT, CDR2 YYEEEE. V trimming: 4 bases; J trimming: 2 bases; junction bases outside the gene matches: 4. The CDR3 here is CASSIGQGQETQYF. The DNA for the CDR3 is TGTGCCAGCAGCATCGGACAGGGACAAGAGACCCAGTACTTC.

The chain recombines TRBV7-9 with TRBJ1-2; possibly TRBD1 for D (6 bases). The CDR3 is 16 residues long. The V gene lost 1 base and the J gene lost 4 bases, with 16 bases spanning the gap. Germline values: CDR1 SEHNR, CDR2 FQNEAQ (reference sequence). CDR3 protein: CASSLGAWGLGYGYTF. The CDR3 nucleotides are TGTGCCAGCAGCTTAGGGGCTTGGGGGCTGGGCTATGGCTACACCTTC.